This T cell receptor (beta chain) emerged from a study of blood T cell repertoires in COVID-19 (dated by TCRdb to 2019 to 2021). Study-level background: Collaborator samples came from the United States, Italy and Spain and covered acute and convalescent phases of COVID-19. The prospective study material was composed of cDNA or gDNA derived from T cells, B-cell-depleted T cells, or PBMCs. The dataset comprised deeply sampled blood TCRbeta repertoires from subjects exposed to, actively infected with, or recovered from COVID-19. The repertoires were released in a freely available public database intended as a resource for research on the immune response to SARS-CoV-2. The samples were drawn from the first 160 participants of the ongoing ImmuneRACE study and from over 950 subjects provided by 6 global collaborators. A de-identified subject ID, COVID-19 status, age in years and sex were almost always included in the sample metadata. Where HLA class I and class II types were available, the types were taken from metadata supplied by the sample provider, not from assay-based typing.

TCRbeta CDR3 regions were amplified from genomic DNA using the immunoSEQ Assay, a bias-controlled multiplex PCR. Concerning the study's data processing: The number of nucleated cells in each sample was estimated by amplification of reference gene primers within the assay. To quantify the absolute abundance of each unique TCRbeta CDR3 rearrangement, sequence reads were collapsed and filtered. For each sample, productive Simpson clonality was calculated by taking the square root of Simpson's diversity index across productive rearrangements. Imported from immuneACCESS, the table was reduced by TCRdb to in-frame sequences with V and J called. These copies leave out some clones; in studies compared against another copy, an unresolved V gene accounts for under half, and the cause of the remainder is not known. V and J calls and clone size are copied from that table; D and trimming were computed from the DNA. Across this sample there are 650,000 to 800,000 clones, with approximately 90% seen only once. The ten top clones hold roughly 0.25% of the sample.

Findings and caveats that apply to the study as a whole: How much clinical and demographic metadata was included differed by source and by participant, and the metadata was provided uncurated.

Each collaborating institution followed its own protocols to collect whole blood in K2EDTA tubes. For TCRbeta analysis, collaborators shipped samples in one of three forms: frozen whole blood, isolated PBMCs, or DNA extracted from either of those sample types. Points on this clone: Its antigen is not yet known. No base quality information exists; no much larger clone differs at one position.

A distance of 15 bases separates the germline ends of V and J, which lose 8 bases and 7 bases respectively. The germline V gene encodes CDR1 KGHSH and CDR2 LQKENI. The CDR3 has 13 amino acids, counting the end cysteine and phenylalanine. The entry retains the CDR3 DNA only, 39 bases that are in frame from base 1. The specimen was peripheral blood. The chain employs TRBV18 and TRBJ2-1; the D gene is perhaps TRBD2, from 7 matching bases. This clonotype was sampled from a woman aged 18-29 years with acute or convalescent COVID-19. The nucleotides are TGTGCCAGCGCGACGGGGGGCCGAAATGAGCAGTTCTTC. This is translated as CASATGGRNEQFF.